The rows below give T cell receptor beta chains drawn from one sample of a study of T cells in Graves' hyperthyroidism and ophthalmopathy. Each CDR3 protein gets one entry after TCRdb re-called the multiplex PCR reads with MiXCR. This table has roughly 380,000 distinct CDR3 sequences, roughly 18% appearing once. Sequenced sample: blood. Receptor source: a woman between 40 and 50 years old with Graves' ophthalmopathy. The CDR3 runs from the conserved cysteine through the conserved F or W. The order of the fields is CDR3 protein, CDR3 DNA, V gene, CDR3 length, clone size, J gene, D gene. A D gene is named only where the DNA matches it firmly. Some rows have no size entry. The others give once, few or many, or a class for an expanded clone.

CDR3: CSVGGRNNQPQHF; DNA: TGCAGCGTAGGGGGGCGGAACAATCAGCCCCAGCATTTT; V: TRBV29-1; length: 13; size: many; J: TRBJ1-5; D: .
CDR3: CASTTGVGGSSYEQYF; DNA: TGTGCCAGCACCACAGGGGTCGGGGGTAGCTCCTACGAGCAGTACTTC; V: TRBV6-1; length: 16; size: many; J: TRBJ2-7; D: .
CDR3: CATSRDHTGQETQYF; DNA: TGTGCCACCAGCAGAGATCATACAGGGCAAGAGACCCAGTACTTC; V: TRBV15; length: 15; size: many; J: TRBJ2-5; D: .
CDR3: CASHGEGRDKNIQYF; DNA: TGTGCCAGTCACGGGGAGGGGCGAGATAAAAACATTCAGTACTTC; V: TRBV11-2; length: 15; size: .; J: TRBJ2-4; D: TRBD2
CDR3: CASSEMYRGGNTF; DNA: TGTGCCAGCAGTGAAATGTACAGGGGAGGCAACACCTTC; V: TRBV2; length: 13; size: many; J: TRBJ1-2; D: TRBD1
CDR3: CASSLWGTGGTEAFF; DNA: TGTGCCAGCAGTTTATGGGGAACAGGGGGCACTGAAGCTTTCTTT; V: TRBV28; length: 15; size: many; J: TRBJ1-1; D: TRBD1
CDR3: CASTPLLFQETQYF; DNA: TGTGCCAGCACCCCACTCCTATTCCAAGAGACCCAGTACTTC; V: TRBV6-1; length: 14; size: .; J: TRBJ2-5; D: .
CDR3: CASSPLDGSNQPQHF; DNA: TGTGCCAGCAGTCCCTTGGACGGGAGCAATCAGCCCCAGCATTTT; V: TRBV7-6; length: 15; size: many; J: TRBJ1-5; D: .
CDR3: CASSSGLRETQYF; DNA: TGTGCCAGCAGTTCGGGACTTCGAGAGACCCAGTACTTC; V: TRBV27; length: 13; size: many; J: TRBJ2-5; D: .
CDR3: CASSLKGRSVYGYTF; DNA: TGTGCCAGCAGTTTAAAAGGTCGCTCGGTCTATGGCTACACCTTC; V: TRBV27; length: 15; size: many; J: TRBJ1-2; D: .
CDR3: CASSISPGLVGGPQETQYF; DNA: TGTGCCAGCAGCATATCCCCGGGACTAGTGGGAGGGCCTCAGGAGACCCAGTACTTC; V: TRBV7-2; length: 19; size: many; J: TRBJ2-5; D: TRBD2
CDR3: CASSFSPYEQYF; DNA: TGTGCCAGCAGTTTCTCTCCCTACGAGCAGTACTTC; V: TRBV12-3/TRBV12-4; length: 12; size: many; J: TRBJ2-7; D: .
CDR3: CSAREWREGGWTEAFF; DNA: TGCAGTGCTAGAGAATGGAGGGAGGGTGGGTGGACTGAAGCTTTCTTT; V: TRBV20-1; length: 16; size: many; J: TRBJ1-1; D: .
CDR3: CASSGFGLAGESSYEQYF; DNA: TGCGCCAGCAGCGGGTTTGGACTAGCGGGAGAGAGCTCCTACGAGCAGTACTTC; V: TRBV6-2/TRBV6-3; length: 18; size: .; J: TRBJ2-7; D: TRBD2
CDR3: CASSLSGLARTQGETQYF; DNA: TGTGCCAGCAGTTTATCGGGTCTTGCTAGGACCCAGGGGGAGACCCAGTACTTC; V: TRBV27; length: 18; size: many; J: TRBJ2-5; D: .